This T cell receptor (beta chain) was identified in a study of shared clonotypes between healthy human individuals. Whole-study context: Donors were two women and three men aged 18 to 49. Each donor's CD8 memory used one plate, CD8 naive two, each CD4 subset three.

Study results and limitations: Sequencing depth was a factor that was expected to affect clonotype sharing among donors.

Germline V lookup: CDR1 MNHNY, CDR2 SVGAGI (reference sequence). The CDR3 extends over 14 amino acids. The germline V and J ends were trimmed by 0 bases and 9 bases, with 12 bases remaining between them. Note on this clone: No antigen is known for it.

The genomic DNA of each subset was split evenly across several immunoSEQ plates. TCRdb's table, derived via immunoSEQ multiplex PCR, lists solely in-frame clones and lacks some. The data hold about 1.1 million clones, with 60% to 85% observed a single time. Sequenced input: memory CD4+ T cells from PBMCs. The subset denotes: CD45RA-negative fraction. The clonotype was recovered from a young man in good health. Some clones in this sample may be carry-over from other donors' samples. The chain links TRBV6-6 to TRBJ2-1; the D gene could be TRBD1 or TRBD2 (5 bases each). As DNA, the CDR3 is TGTGCCAGCAGTTACTCGAAACTGGGGGTTGAGCAGTTCTTC. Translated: CASSYSKLGVEQFF.